These 31 T cell receptor beta chains came from one sample sequenced in a study of cytomegalovirus exposure and HLA in healthy donors (dated by TCRdb to about 2017). Libraries were built with the immunoSEQ multiplex PCR assay. For the multiplex PCR, a mixture combining 60 forward primers for TCR Vbeta segments and 13 reverse primers for TCR Jbeta segments was used. TCRdb provides this immuneACCESS table in a form limited to in-frame rearrangements. Some clones are lacking; in checked studies, under half of them reflect an unresolved V gene, and why the rest are absent is not known. The table for this sample lists 150,000 or so clones; about four fifths of them were counted only once. The ten largest clones take up about 1% of the sample. Sequenced sample: PBMCs. The source is a young man in good health and CMV-seronegative.

The rearrangement uses TRBV5-4 and TRBJ2-2; TRBD2 aligns across 11 bases. Per germline, CDR1 SGHNT and CDR2 YYREEE (reference sequence). Trimming took 4 bases from V and 3 from J; bases not matched to a gene: 8. The CDR3 has 17 residues. The CDR3 loop is CASSLPTSGSHTGELFF. The DNA of the CDR3 is TGTGCCAGCAGCCTCCCAACTAGCGGGAGTCACACCGGGGAGCTGTTTTTT. Full variable domain (missing parts from reference TRBV5-4 and TRBJ2-2): ETGVTQSPTHLIKTRGQQVTLRCSSQSGHNTVSWYQQALGQGPQFIFQYYREEENGRGNFPPRFSGLQFPNYSSELNVNALELDDSALYLCASSLPTSGSHTGELFFGEGSRLTVL.

The V and J genes are TRBV5-1 and TRBJ2-5, with D possibly being TRBD1 (5 bases). V was clipped by 0 bases and J by 9 bases, with 15 bases between them. Germline lookup yields CDR1 SGHRS and CDR2 YFSETQ. The CDR3 runs to 14 residues. The CDR3 DNA reads as TGCGCCAGCAGCTTGGGACAGCCCCCAGTGGCCCAGTACTTC. As protein: CASSLGQPPVAQYF.

The chain has TRBV30 and TRBJ2-7, with D perhaps TRBD2 (5 bases). V was trimmed by 0 bases and J by 2 bases, leaving 11 bases between them. Germline CDR1 and CDR2: GTSNPN and SVGIG (reference sequence). The CDR3 has 14 amino acids. The CDR3 is CAWSVRGNPYEQYF. The CDR3 bases are TGTGCCTGGAGTGTACGAGGGAACCCCTACGAGCAGTACTTC.

The chain recombines TRBV6-9 with TRBJ2-7; 11 nucleotides line up with TRBD2. V lost 6 bases, J lost 1 base, and 5 bases stayed unmatched. The CDR3 covers 15 residues. Per germline, CDR1 MNHGY and CDR2 SVAAGI. The CDR3 is CASRSTSGRSYEQYF. The CDR3 DNA is TGTGCCAGCAGGAGTACTAGCGGGAGATCCTACGAGCAGTACTTC.

V and J are TRBV10-2 and TRBJ2-7, with TRBD1 matching 8 bases. CDR3 length: 16 amino acids. Per germline, CDR1 WSHSY and CDR2 SAAADI. With V trimmed by 2 bases and J by 3 bases, 9 bases remained unmatched. The CDR3 DNA sequence: TGCGCCAGCAGTGAGGGGGTTGGACAGGGACTCTACGAGCAGTACTTC. It yields the protein CASSEGVGQGLYEQYF.

The chain employs TRBV5-1 and TRBJ2-1; possibly TRBD1 for D (6 bases). The CDR3 spans 14 residues. Trimming left V 4 bases short and J 12 bases short, with 20 bases between. Per the germline V gene, CDR1 is SGHRS and CDR2 is YFSETQ. The CDR3 reads CASSPLPGQSAQFF. In DNA, the CDR3 is TGCGCCAGCAGCCCCCTACCTGGACAGTCTGCGCAGTTCTTC.

The V gene is TRBV5-1, the J gene TRBJ2-7; D remains unclear. Trimming removed 0 bases from V and 2 bases from J, with 3 bases in between. CDR1 is SGHRS and CDR2 is YFSETQ in the germline V gene. The length of the CDR3 is 12 residues. CDR3 coding DNA: TGCGCCAGCAGCTTGGTAGCCTACGAGCAGTACTTC. This codes for CASSLVAYEQYF.

The chain carries TRBV18 and TRBJ1-6; no firm D call. The V gene's germline CDR1 is KGHSH and CDR2 LQKENI. Between the trimmed V and J ends, which lost 2 bases and 6 bases, there was a span of 17 bases. The CDR3 runs to 17 residues. CDR3 residues: CASSPFKSETPNSPLHF. CDR3 DNA sequence: TGTGCCAGCTCACCATTTAAAAGCGAGACCCCTAATTCACCCCTCCACTTT.

The chain employs TRBV27 and TRBJ1-5, with 7 bases matching TRBD1. The CDR3 length is 17 residues. V gave up 2 bases and J gave up 5 bases; unmatched junction bases: 12. Germline values: CDR1 MNHEY, CDR2 SMNVEV (reference sequence). The chain's CDR3 is CASSLIGGGQSYQPQHF. For the CDR3, the DNA is TGTGCCAGCAGTTTAATCGGAGGGGGACAGTCATATCAGCCCCAGCATTTT.

This clone was counted between two and nine times. The chain carries TRBV6-6 and TRBJ1-5; 7 bases line up with TRBD1. CDR1 is MNHNY, CDR2 SVGAGI, per germline (reference sequence). This CDR3 has 15 residues. The J segment lost 1 base and the V segment lost 10 bases, leaving 10 bases of the junction unmatched. CDR3 region: CATRGQTGSNQPQHF. In DNA, the CDR3 is TGTGCCACTAGGGGACAGACGGGGAGCAATCAGCCCCAGCATTTT.

The chain carries TRBV7-6 and TRBJ2-5, with D perhaps matching TRBD1 (6 bases). Trimming stripped 2 bases from V and 5 bases from J, with 12 bases between. This CDR3 spans 14 amino acids. Germline V gene sequence: CDR1 SGHVS, CDR2 FNYEAQ. CDR3 loop: CASSLLGAGETQYF. In DNA form, the CDR3 reads TGTGCCAGCAGCTTATTGGGGGCTGGGGAGACCCAGTACTTC.

This clone was recorded only once. The rearrangement links TRBV7-2 to TRBJ1-3, with TRBD1 matching 7 bases. CDR1 is SGHTA and CDR2 is FQGNSA in the germline V gene. There are 16 residues in the CDR3. Trimming at V came to 2 bases and at J to 0 bases, leaving 4 bases not matched to a gene. The CDR3 bases are TGTGCCAGCAGCTTATTGGGACAGAACTCTGGAAACACCATATATTTT. It yields the protein CASSLLGQNSGNTIYF.

This clone was seen a single time. The rearrangement uses TRBV10-2 and TRBJ1-1; the match to TRBD1 covers 7 bases. The junction had 5 bases not matched to a gene; V was cut back by 6 bases and J by 4 bases. The CDR3 has 13 residues. Germline loops: CDR1 WSHSY, CDR2 SAAADI. In nucleotides, the CDR3 is TGCGCCAGCAGCCAGACAGGGATCACTGAAGCTTTCTTT. Residues: CASSQTGITEAFF.

This clone appeared a few times. The chain carries TRBV18 and TRBJ2-1; 11 positions match TRBD2. The CDR3 length is 16 residues. CDR1 is KGHSH, CDR2 LQKENI, per germline. The V segment lost 2 bases and the J segment 3 bases; nucleotides outside the gene matches: 3. CDR3 loop: CASSPATSGDYNEQFF. As DNA, the CDR3 is TGTGCCAGCTCACCAGCGACTAGCGGGGACTACAATGAGCAGTTCTTC.

The CDR3 here is CASSALSREWTGELFF. The CDR3 DNA follows: TGTGCCAGCAGTGCCCTATCGAGGGAGTGGACCGGGGAGCTGTTTTTT. This rearrangement joins TRBV6-1 to TRBJ2-2; D is perhaps TRBD2 (5 bases). V gave up 4 bases and J gave up 5 bases, with 17 bases separating them. The CDR3 sequence is 16 residues long. Looked up from germline, CDR1 is MNHNS and CDR2 is SASEGT.

The rearrangement links TRBV12-5 to TRBJ2-7, with D uncertain. The germline CDR1 and CDR2 sequences are LGHNT and FRNRAP. V gave up 0 bases and J gave up 2 bases, with 14 bases separating them. The CDR3 sequence is 16 residues long. The CDR3 here is CASGLVLAGRAYEQYF. The CDR3 DNA reads as TGTGCTAGTGGTTTGGTATTGGCAGGTCGCGCCTACGAGCAGTACTTC.

The chain joins TRBV18 to TRBJ2-7; 7 nucleotides align to TRBD2. CDR1 is KGHSH and CDR2 is LQKENI in the germline V gene. The CDR3 consists of 14 residues. V trimming: 3 bases; J trimming: 1 base; junction bases outside the gene matches: 3. This CDR3 reads CASSPGGSSYEQYF. CDR3 coding DNA: TGTGCCAGCTCACCGGGCGGGAGTTCCTACGAGCAGTACTTC.

The chain carries TRBV6-1 and TRBJ1-6; D is perhaps TRBD1 (5 bases). Germline V gene sequence: CDR1 MNHNS, CDR2 SASEGT. This CDR3 has 14 amino acids. Trimming took 6 bases from V and 5 from J, leaving 11 bases between them. The chain's CDR3 is CASSPDSDNSPLHF. The CDR3 nucleotides read TGTGCCAGCAGCCCAGACAGCGATAATTCACCCCTCCACTTT.

CDR3 sequence (DNA): TGTGCCAGCAGCTTAGCCGGGACTAGCGGGACAAGGATCTACAATGAGCAGTTCTTC. As protein: CASSLAGTSGTRIYNEQFF. J is TRBJ2-1 and V is TRBV7-8; 13 nucleotides line up with TRBD2. With 0 bases clipped from V and 3 bases from J, the junction kept 8 bases outside the gene matches. The length of the CDR3 is 19 residues. CDR1 SGHVS and CDR2 FQNEAQ come from the germline V gene. Using reference TRBV7-8 and TRBJ2-1 for the parts outside the CDR3, the full variable domain is GAGVSQSPRYKVAKRGQDVALRCDPISGHVSLFWYQQALGQGPEFLTYFQNEAQLDKSGLPSDRFFAERPEGSVSTLKIQRTQQEDSAVYLCASSLAGTSGTRIYNEQFFGPGTRLTVL.

This chain connects TRBV5-1 to TRBJ1-3; maybe TRBD1 (6 bases). Trimming left V 0 bases short and J 2 bases short, with 9 bases between. The CDR3 is 15 residues long. Germline V CDR1 and CDR2: SGHRS, YFSETQ. Here the CDR3 reads CASSLVAGAGNTIYF. CDR3 DNA: TGCGCCAGCAGCTTGGTGGCAGGGGCTGGAAACACCATATATTTT.

The chain has TRBV28 and TRBJ2-1; TRBD2 agrees at 8 bases. CDR1 MDHEN and CDR2 SYDVKM come from the germline V gene. The CDR3 consists of 14 residues. J gave up 2 bases and V 6 bases, and 3 bases lay outside the gene matches. The CDR3 bases are TGTGCCAGCAGCGGGGGGGAGACCTACAATGAGCAGTTCTTC. Translated, it gives CASSGGETYNEQFF.

CDR3 sequence reads: CASSLVKVDEQFF. CDR3 coding DNA: TGTGCCAGCAGCTTAGTCAAAGTAGATGAGCAGTTCTTC. This chain connects TRBV7-6 to TRBJ2-1; D gene unclear. Germline V gene lookup returns CDR1 SGHVS and CDR2 FNYEAQ. Trimming removed 1 base from V and 8 bases from J, with 9 bases in between. The CDR3 has 13 residues.

The chain uses TRBV15 and TRBJ2-5, with D possibly TRBD2 on 6 matching bases. The CDR3 consists of 14 residues. The V end lost 2 bases, the J end lost 2 bases, and 9 bases lay between the germline ends. Germline-derived CDR1 and CDR2 are LNHNV and YYDKDF (reference sequence). DNA of the CDR3: TGTGCCACCAGCAGACCGGGAGCACAAGAGACCCAGTACTTC. Protein product: CATSRPGAQETQYF.

The chain carries TRBV9 and TRBJ2-1, with 11 bases that match TRBD2. The CDR3 has 16 amino acids. Germline loops: CDR1 SGDLS, CDR2 YYNGEE. Trimming took 3 bases from V and 4 from J; bases not matched to a gene: 6. The CDR3 protein is CASSALAGGTYNEQFF. CDR3 in DNA: TGTGCCAGCAGCGCCCTAGCGGGAGGAACTTACAATGAGCAGTTCTTC.

The chain couples TRBV27 to TRBJ1-4; maybe TRBD1 (6 bases). CDR3 size: 14 residues. V was trimmed by 7 bases and J by 5 bases, leaving 14 bases between them. Germline V lookup: CDR1 MNHEY, CDR2 SMNVEV (reference sequence). For the CDR3, the DNA is TGTGCCAGCAACCGAGGAGACAGGAATGAAAAACTGTTTTTT. Encoded protein: CASNRGDRNEKLFF.

This clone occurred a few times. The V call is TRBV5-1, the J call TRBJ2-5; TRBD2 matches at 7 bases. V lost 3 bases and J lost 5; bases outside the gene matches: 4. Germline assignment: CDR1 SGHRS and CDR2 YFSETQ. The CDR3 length is 13 residues. CDR3 in DNA: TGCGCCAGCAGCTCCGACGGGAGGGAGACCCAGTACTTC. Translating it yields CASSSDGRETQYF.

The rearrangement joins TRBV7-2 to TRBJ2-5, with a possible D match to TRBD2 (6 bases). Germline V gives CDR1 SGHTA, CDR2 FQGNSA. The CDR3 spans 13 residues. V lost 5 bases and J 2 bases, leaving 9 bases between the germline ends. CDR3 sequence (DNA): TGTGCCAGCAGCCGACTAGATCAAGAGACCCAGTACTTC. Translating it yields CASSRLDQETQYF.

V gene TRBV10-3 combines with J gene TRBJ2-2, with 14 bases identical to TRBD2. Germline CDR1 ENHRY, CDR2 SYGVKD. CDR3 length equals 17 residues. Unmatched junction bases numbered 7, after V lost 10 bases and J lost 0 bases. The CDR3: CATSTSGGASNTGELFF. In DNA, the CDR3 is TGTGCCACCTCGACTAGCGGGGGGGCATCGAACACCGGGGAGCTGTTTTTT.

As regards this clone: A junction boundary mismatches the germline segment, possibly from a read error. The chain is built from TRBV7-6 and TRBJ2-1, with TRBD2 matching 7 bases. CDR3 size: 16 residues. Germline lookup yields CDR1 SGHVS and CDR2 FNYEAQ. CDR3 DNA sequence: TGTTCCAGCAGCCCCGGGTGGGCTAGCGGCTACAATGAGCAGTTCTTC. Translation gives CSSSPGWASGYNEQFF.

The chain links TRBV27 to TRBJ2-4; 11 positions match TRBD2. Germline V gene sequence: CDR1 MNHEY, CDR2 SMNVEV (reference sequence). The trim removed 4 bases at V and 4 bases at J, leaving 3 bases unmatched. The CDR3 sequence is 15 residues long. The CDR3 coding sequence is TGTGCCAGCAGTTCGGGGACTAGCGGTAAAAACATTCAGTACTTC. It specifies CASSSGTSGKNIQYF.

CDR3 loop: CASSPGLGRDTQYF. For the CDR3, the DNA is TGTGCCAGCAGCCCCGGACTAGGGAGAGATACGCAGTATTTT. The J gene is TRBJ2-3, the V gene TRBV7-2; TRBD2 matches 7 bases. The J segment lost 5 bases and the V segment lost 5 bases, leaving 7 bases of the junction unmatched. The CDR3 covers 14 residues. Germline CDR1 and CDR2: SGHTA and FQGNSA.